These T cell receptor beta chains were read from a single sample in a study of regulatory T cells in long-lasting Graves disease. Via MiXCR, TCRdb re-called the multiplex PCR reads, giving one row per CDR3 protein. The sample carries around 510,000 distinct CDR3 sequences, more than 20% recorded once. The material sequenced was peripheral blood mononuclear cells (PBMCs), taken when the disease was refractory, from a patient treated with antithyroid drugs. The receptors come from a female donor with Graves disease. The CDR3 runs from the conserved cysteine through the conserved F or W. Fields, in order: clone size, D gene, J gene, V gene, CDR3 DNA, CDR3 protein. The D gene is left open where the match is weak. For some rows the clone size is stated as once, few or many, or as a class when expanded; others skip it.

many | - | TRBJ1-5 | TRBV2 | TGTGCCACCAAATCCGAGGCCAATCAGCCCCAGCATTTT | CATKSEANQPQHF
- | TRBD2 | TRBJ2-1 | TRBV28 | TGTGCCAGCAGTTTAGGGGCTAGCGGTTTATACAATGAGCAGTTCTTC | CASSLGASGLYNEQFF
- | - | TRBJ2-7 | TRBV10-2 | TGCGCCAGCAGTGCCCCCTCGTCCTACGAGCAGTACTTC | CASSAPSSYEQYF
- | TRBD1 | TRBJ1-4 | TRBV5-6 | TGTGCCAGCAGCTGGGGACAGGAGAGGGAAAAACTGTTTTTT | CASSWGQEREKLFF
few | TRBD2 | TRBJ2-3 | TRBV29-1 | TGCAGCGTTCCAAGACTAGCGGGAGATACGCAGTATTTT | CSVPRLAGDTQYF
many | - | TRBJ2-7 | TRBV28 | TGTGCCAGCAATACTATTTACGAGCAGTACTTC | CASNTIYEQYF
few | - | TRBJ1-2 | TRBV12-3/TRBV12-4 | TGTGCCAGCAGCCCACCAGAAGGGAAGGAACATGGCTACACCTTC | CASSPPEGKEHGYTF
many | TRBD1 | TRBJ1-1 | TRBV6-1 | TGTGCCAGCAGTCCACTCAGGGGGACTGAAGCTTTCTTT | CASSPLRGTEAFF
many | TRBD1 | TRBJ1-2 | TRBV9 | TGTGCCAGCAGCGCCGCCGGGACAGGGGACTATGGCTACACCTTC | CASSAAGTGDYGYTF
- | - | TRBJ2-2 | TRBV5-1 | TGCGCCAGCAGCTTGAGGCAGCTCTCCGGGGAGCTGTTTTTT | CASSLRQLSGELFF
- | - | TRBJ1-1 | TRBV6-1 | TGTGCCAGCATTAACACCCGGCTTCGGGGGGCTATGAACACTGAAGCTTTCTTT | CASINTRLRGAMNTEAFF
many | TRBD2 | TRBJ2-7 | TRBV12-3/TRBV12-4 | TGTGCCAGCAGTTTCCGTAGCGGGAGCCACGAGCAGTACTTC | CASSFRSGSHEQYF
- | - | TRBJ1-2 | TRBV4-1 | TGCGCCAGCAGCCAAGATGCGCCCCTGGGGGATGGCTACACCTTC | CASSQDAPLGDGYTF
many | TRBD1 | TRBJ2-5 | TRBV12-3/TRBV12-4 | TGTGCCAGCAGCCTGACAGGGTTGAAGGAGACCCAGTACTTC | CASSLTGLKETQYF
- | - | TRBJ1-4 | TRBV5-1 | TGCGCCAGCACAGGGGACGGTGAAAAACTGTTTTTT | CASTGDGEKLFF
many | - | TRBJ1-2 | TRBV6-4 | TGTGCCAGCAGTGACTCCAACAGTGGTGGCTACACCTTC | CASSDSNSGGYTF
- | - | TRBJ2-4 | TRBV5-1 | TGCGCCAGCAGCTTGGTTCTGGGCTACCAAAACATTCAGTACTTC | CASSLVLGYQNIQYF
many | TRBD1 | TRBJ2-7 | TRBV12-3/TRBV12-4 | TGTGCCAGCAGGCTTACCGGGACAGGCAACCCCTACGAGCAGTACTTC | CASRLTGTGNPYEQYF
few | - | TRBJ1-3 | TRBV27 | TGTGCCAGCAGTTTTTCAGGGGGAAACACCATATATTTT | CASSFSGGNTIYF
- | - | TRBJ2-7 | TRBV29-1 | TGCAGCGTCTCCGAGGGGGGGCACGAGCAGTACTTC | CSVSEGGHEQYF
few | TRBD2 | TRBJ2-7 | TRBV5-1 | TGCGCCAGCACCCGGGAGTTAGCGGGAGTTCGCGAGCAGTACTTC | CASTRELAGVREQYF
many | - | TRBJ2-7 | TRBV11-2 | TGTGCCAGCAGCTTATTATCGCGGGATATCTACGAGCAGTACTTC | CASSLLSRDIYEQYF